Listed here are 2 T cell receptor beta chains from one sample, sequenced in a study of shared clonotypes between healthy human individuals. Naive CD8 populations comprised CD45RO-negative cells positively selected for CCR7, excluding terminally differentiated effector memory CD45RA+ cells. Some clones are missing from TCRdb's copy, which holds only in-frame ones; the method was immunoSEQ multiplex PCR. The sample carries about 2 million clones, 85% to 95% recorded once. Sequenced material: naive CD8+ T cells sorted from blood. These receptors originate from a man between 18 and 35 years old in good health.

The V call is TRBV10-2, the J call TRBJ1-2, with TRBD1 matching over 8 bases. Looked up from germline, CDR1 is WSHSY and CDR2 is SAAADI. The CDR3 has 14 residues. V was clipped by 5 bases and J by 2 bases; unmatched bases: 4. CDR3 region: CASSPTGVNYGYTF. CDR3 nucleotides: TGCGCCAGCAGTCCGACAGGGGTGAACTATGGCTACACCTTC.

The rearrangement joins TRBV7-9 to TRBJ2-1; 10 bases align to TRBD2. Trimming took 5 bases from V and 9 from J; bases not matched to a gene: 7. Germline assignment: CDR1 SEHNR and CDR2 FQNEAQ (reference sequence). The CDR3 sequence is 14 residues long. The chain's CDR3 is CASSESGGAFEQFF. Here the CDR3 DNA reads TGTGCCAGCAGCGAGAGCGGGGGGGCCTTTGAGCAGTTCTTC. The variable domain in full, completed from reference TRBV7-9 and TRBJ2-1, reads DTGVSQNPRHKITKRGQNVTFRCDPISEHNRLYWYRQTLGQGPEFLTYFQNEAQLEKSRLLSDRFSAERPKGSFSTLEIQRTEQGDSAMYLCASSESGGAFEQFFGPGTRLTVL.